This is a list of T cell receptor beta chains from one sample in a study of vaccination and CD4 T cells after COVID-19. One entry per CDR3 protein results from TCRdb running MiXCR on the PCR reads. The repertoire consists of more than 15,000 distinct CDR3 sequences, with around 38% occurring once and the leading ten covering over 25%. Antigen specificity for these receptors is unknown. Sequences were derived from CD4+ T cells from blood, cultured in vitro, sampled before SARS-CoV-2 vaccination. These receptors originate from a human donor who received a COVID-19 vaccine. Each CDR3 is given with its conserved first and last residue. Fields, in order: D gene, J gene, V gene, clone size, CDR3 protein, CDR3 DNA. A D gene is named only where the DNA matches it firmly. For some rows the clone size is stated as once, few or many, or as a class when expanded; others skip it.

d_call: .
j_call: TRBJ2-1
v_call: TRBV2
clone_size: once
cdr3_aa: CASSGDDRLPGNEQFF
cdr3_nt: TGTGCCAGCAGTGGAGATGACAGGCTACCAGGCAATGAGCAGTTCTTC

d_call: .
j_call: TRBJ1-1
v_call: TRBV20-1
clone_size: few
cdr3_aa: CSAVQGNTEAFF
cdr3_nt: TGCAGTGCCGTACAGGGGAACACTGAAGCTTTCTTT

d_call: .
j_call: TRBJ1-2
v_call: TRBV29-1
clone_size: few
cdr3_aa: CSVEQGYGYTF
cdr3_nt: TGCAGCGTTGAACAGGGTTACGGCTACACCTTC

d_call: TRBD1
j_call: TRBJ1-5
v_call: TRBV24-1
clone_size: .
cdr3_aa: CATRIRDRNQPQHF
cdr3_nt: TGTGCCACCAGGATCCGGGACAGGAATCAGCCCCAGCATTTT

d_call: .
j_call: TRBJ1-3
v_call: TRBV6-5
clone_size: .
cdr3_aa: CASSYSSLGNTIYF
cdr3_nt: TGTGCCAGCAGTTACTCTTCCTTGGGAAACACCATATATTTT

d_call: .
j_call: TRBJ1-5
v_call: TRBV4-1
clone_size: .
cdr3_aa: CASSPETDQPQHF
cdr3_nt: TGCGCCAGCAGCCCGGAGACGGATCAGCCCCAGCATTTT

d_call: .
j_call: TRBJ2-3
v_call: TRBV19
clone_size: .
cdr3_aa: CASSPDPDSAAADTQYF
cdr3_nt: TGTGCCAGTAGCCCTGACCCGGACAGTGCGGCTGCAGATACGCAGTATTTT

d_call: TRBD1
j_call: TRBJ2-2
v_call: TRBV24-1
clone_size: .
cdr3_aa: CATSDIGTGGDTGELFF
cdr3_nt: TGTGCCACCAGTGATATAGGGACAGGGGGAGATACCGGGGAGCTGTTTTTT

d_call: .
j_call: TRBJ2-3
v_call: TRBV6-1
clone_size: few
cdr3_aa: CASSAGESTDTQYF
cdr3_nt: TGTGCCAGCAGTGCGGGGGAGAGCACAGATACGCAGTATTTT

d_call: TRBD1
j_call: TRBJ1-4
v_call: TRBV6-1
clone_size: .
cdr3_aa: CASSGSGTGPPLFF
cdr3_nt: TGTGCCAGCAGTGGATCCGGGACAGGTCCTCCCCTGTTTTTT

d_call: .
j_call: TRBJ1-2
v_call: TRBV30
clone_size: few
cdr3_aa: CAWSIQGRGYTF
cdr3_nt: TGTGCCTGGAGTATACAGGGAAGGGGCTACACCTTC

d_call: TRBD1
j_call: TRBJ1-1
v_call: TRBV14
clone_size: .
cdr3_aa: CASSRTGGENTEAFF
cdr3_nt: TGTGCCAGCAGCCGGACAGGGGGCGAGAACACTGAAGCTTTCTTT

d_call: TRBD1
j_call: TRBJ1-2
v_call: TRBV19
clone_size: .
cdr3_aa: CASSPRTGGSFEYGYTF
cdr3_nt: TGTGCCAGTAGTCCTCGGACAGGGGGCTCCTTTGAATATGGCTACACCTTC

d_call: .
j_call: TRBJ2-1
v_call: TRBV7-2
clone_size: .
cdr3_aa: CASSFGKGSRWYEQFF
cdr3_nt: TGTGCCAGCAGCTTTGGAAAGGGATCCCGTTGGTATGAGCAGTTCTTC

d_call: .
j_call: TRBJ2-5
v_call: TRBV6-1
clone_size: few
cdr3_aa: CASSTSRETQYF
cdr3_nt: TGTGCCAGCAGTACTAGCCGGGAGACCCAGTACTTC

d_call: TRBD1
j_call: TRBJ1-1
v_call: TRBV24-1
clone_size: few
cdr3_aa: CATSETGTGGFAEAFF
cdr3_nt: TGTGCCACCAGTGAAACCGGGACAGGGGGTTTCGCTGAAGCTTTCTTT

d_call: .
j_call: TRBJ2-3
v_call: TRBV20-1
clone_size: few
cdr3_aa: CSARAGTSTDTQYF
cdr3_nt: TGCAGTGCTAGAGCGGGGACTAGCACAGATACGCAGTATTTT

d_call: .
j_call: TRBJ1-1
v_call: TRBV12-5
clone_size: few
cdr3_aa: CASGLVPDGTVNTEAFF
cdr3_nt: TGTGCTAGTGGTTTGGTACCAGATGGGACGGTGAACACTGAAGCTTTCTTT

d_call: TRBD1
j_call: TRBJ1-6
v_call: TRBV19
clone_size: .
cdr3_aa: CASSETGGIGRSYNSPLHF
cdr3_nt: TGTGCCAGTAGTGAGACAGGGGGAATTGGAAGGTCCTATAATTCACCCCTCCACTTT

d_call: .
j_call: TRBJ1-1
v_call: TRBV7-9
clone_size: few
cdr3_aa: CASTPSKGQNTEAFF
cdr3_nt: TGTGCCAGCACGCCCTCAAAAGGACAGAACACTGAAGCTTTCTTT

d_call: .
j_call: TRBJ2-7
v_call: TRBV30
clone_size: .
cdr3_aa: CAWSVSGVSYEQYF
cdr3_nt: TGTGCCTGGAGTGTATCAGGGGTATCCTACGAGCAGTACTTC

d_call: TRBD1
j_call: TRBJ1-2
v_call: TRBV3-1
clone_size: .
cdr3_aa: CASSPRSTGRYGYTF
cdr3_nt: TGTGCCAGCAGCCCGAGGTCGACAGGGAGGTATGGCTACACCTTC

d_call: .
j_call: TRBJ2-5
v_call: TRBV7-8
clone_size: .
cdr3_aa: CASSLGPRSRVRGTQYF
cdr3_nt: TGTGCCAGCAGCTTGGGGCCTAGATCTAGGGTTAGAGGTACCCAGTACTTC

d_call: .
j_call: TRBJ1-5
v_call: TRBV19
clone_size: .
cdr3_aa: CASSIDRASSNQPQHF
cdr3_nt: TGTGCCAGTAGTATAGATCGGGCCTCGAGCAATCAGCCCCAGCATTTT

d_call: .
j_call: TRBJ2-5
v_call: TRBV5-1
clone_size: .
cdr3_aa: CASTIGGFQETQYF
cdr3_nt: TGCGCCAGCACTATAGGGGGTTTTCAAGAGACCCAGTACTTC

d_call: .
j_call: TRBJ2-7
v_call: TRBV6-1
clone_size: few
cdr3_aa: CASDGGPSSYEQYF
cdr3_nt: TGTGCCTCCGACGGGGGACCAAGCTCCTACGAGCAGTACTTC

d_call: TRBD2
j_call: TRBJ2-3
v_call: TRBV6-5
clone_size: .
cdr3_aa: CASSYSKAGGGDTQYF
cdr3_nt: TGTGCCAGCAGTTACTCGAAGGCGGGGGGCGGAGATACGCAGTATTTT

d_call: .
j_call: TRBJ1-2
v_call: TRBV29-1
clone_size: .
cdr3_aa: CSVEPGLVGGDGYTF
cdr3_nt: TGCAGCGTTGAACCAGGATTAGTCGGGGGCGATGGCTACACCTTC

d_call: .
j_call: TRBJ1-1
v_call: TRBV6-1
clone_size: .
cdr3_aa: CASSENLGGTEAFF
cdr3_nt: TGTGCCAGCAGTGAAAATCTCGGGGGAACTGAAGCTTTCTTT

d_call: TRBD1
j_call: TRBJ1-2
v_call: TRBV14
clone_size: once
cdr3_aa: CASSQDFGGTEYNYGYTF
cdr3_nt: TGTGCCAGCAGCCAAGATTTCGGTGGGACAGAATATAACTATGGCTACACCTTC

d_call: TRBD2
j_call: TRBJ2-7
v_call: TRBV4-1
clone_size: .
cdr3_aa: CASSQRVGGSYEQYF
cdr3_nt: TGCGCCAGCAGCCAGAGGGTCGGGGGGAGCTACGAGCAGTACTTC

d_call: TRBD1
j_call: TRBJ1-2
v_call: TRBV6-4
clone_size: .
cdr3_aa: CASSDTGTGSYGYTF
cdr3_nt: TGTGCCAGCAGTGATACCGGGACAGGGTCCTATGGCTACACCTTC

d_call: .
j_call: TRBJ1-4
v_call: TRBV30
clone_size: .
cdr3_aa: CAWSIPTGEKLFF
cdr3_nt: TGTGCCTGGAGTATTCCTACAGGGGAAAAACTGTTTTTT

d_call: .
j_call: TRBJ2-3
v_call: TRBV11-2
clone_size: .
cdr3_aa: CASSLAPRGTRTDTQYF
cdr3_nt: TGTGCCAGCAGCTTAGCACCTCGGGGGACCCGCACAGATACGCAGTATTTT

d_call: .
j_call: TRBJ1-1
v_call: TRBV2
clone_size: .
cdr3_aa: CASSEDLGHTEAFF
cdr3_nt: TGTGCCAGCAGTGAAGATCTGGGGCATACTGAAGCTTTCTTT

d_call: TRBD2
j_call: TRBJ2-3
v_call: TRBV5-4
clone_size: .
cdr3_aa: CASSLGASGLLTDTQYF
cdr3_nt: TGTGCCAGCAGCTTGGGAGCTAGCGGGTTGCTCACAGATACGCAGTATTTT

d_call: .
j_call: TRBJ2-2
v_call: TRBV24-1
clone_size: .
cdr3_aa: CATSDRMNTGELFF
cdr3_nt: TGTGCCACCAGTGATAGGATGAACACCGGGGAGCTGTTTTTT

d_call: .
j_call: TRBJ2-7
v_call: TRBV12-3/TRBV12-4
clone_size: few
cdr3_aa: CASRPADSTTSEQYF
cdr3_nt: TGTGCCAGCAGGCCGGCGGACTCTACTACCTCCGAGCAGTACTTC

d_call: TRBD1
j_call: TRBJ1-5
v_call: TRBV12-3/TRBV12-4
clone_size: few
cdr3_aa: CASSLRQGGNQPQHF
cdr3_nt: TGTGCCAGCAGTCTACGACAGGGCGGCAATCAGCCCCAGCATTTT

d_call: .
j_call: TRBJ1-6
v_call: TRBV12-3/TRBV12-4
clone_size: .
cdr3_aa: CASSSSDRPISPLHF
cdr3_nt: TGTGCCAGCAGTTCATCGGACAGACCGATTTCACCCCTCCACTTT